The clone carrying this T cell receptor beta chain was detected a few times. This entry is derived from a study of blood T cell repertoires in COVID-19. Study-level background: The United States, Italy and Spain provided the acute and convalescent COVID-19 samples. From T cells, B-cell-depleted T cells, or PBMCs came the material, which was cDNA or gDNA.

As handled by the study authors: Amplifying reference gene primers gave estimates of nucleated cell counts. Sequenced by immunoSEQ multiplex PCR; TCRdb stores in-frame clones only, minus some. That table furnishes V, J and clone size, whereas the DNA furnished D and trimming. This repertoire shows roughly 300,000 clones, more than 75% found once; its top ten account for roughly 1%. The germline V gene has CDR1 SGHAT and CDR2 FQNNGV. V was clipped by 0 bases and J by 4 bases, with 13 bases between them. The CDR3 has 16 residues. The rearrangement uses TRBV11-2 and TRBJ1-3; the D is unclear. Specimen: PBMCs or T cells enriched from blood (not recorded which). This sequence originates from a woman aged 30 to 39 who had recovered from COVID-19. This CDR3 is CASSLDLAGSGNTIYF. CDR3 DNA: TGTGCCAGCAGCTTAGATTTGGCGGGATCCGGAAACACCATATATTTT.